These T cell receptor beta chains were read from a single sample in a study of T cell changes during pregnancy in multiple sclerosis. The assay was immunoSEQ multiplex PCR, and TCRdb's table has in-frame clones only and misses some. The sample lists around 54,000 clones; about 90% were seen once. Specimen: CD4+ T cells from peripheral blood mononuclear cells, collected after pregnancy. These receptors all stem from a female donor in good health, enrolled as a control in a pregnancy study. Each CDR3 is given with its conserved first and last residue. The order of the fields is clone size, D gene, J gene, V gene, CDR3 protein, CDR3 DNA. D genes are given only for firm matches. For some rows the clone size is stated as once, few or many, or as a class when expanded; others skip it.

clone size: -; D gene: TRBD2; J gene: TRBJ2-1; V gene: TRBV9; CDR3 protein: CASSVGGTSGGTGEQFF; CDR3 DNA: TGTGCCAGCAGCGTAGGAGGGACTAGCGGGGGTACTGGTGAGCAGTTCTTC
clone size: -; D gene: TRBD1; J gene: TRBJ1-1; V gene: TRBV23-1; CDR3 protein: CASSHAGTVNTEAFF; CDR3 DNA: TGCGCCAGCAGTCACGCCGGGACAGTGAACACTGAAGCTTTCTTT
clone size: -; D gene: TRBD2; J gene: TRBJ2-1; V gene: TRBV6-5; CDR3 protein: CASRSLAGGSNEQFF; CDR3 DNA: TGTGCCAGCAGGAGTCTAGCGGGAGGGAGCAATGAGCAGTTCTTC
clone size: -; D gene: TRBD1; J gene: TRBJ1-2; V gene: TRBV2; CDR3 protein: CAAAGGLPNGYTF; CDR3 DNA: TGTGCCGCAGCAGGGGGACTTCCAAATGGCTACACCTTC
clone size: -; D gene: -; J gene: TRBJ2-7; V gene: TRBV27; CDR3 protein: CASSLYLGRSYEQYF; CDR3 DNA: TGTGCCAGCAGTTTATATCTGGGGCGCTCCTACGAGCAGTACTTC
clone size: -; D gene: TRBD1; J gene: TRBJ1-2; V gene: TRBV5-1; CDR3 protein: CASSLSGQGSYGYTF; CDR3 DNA: TGCGCCAGCAGCTTAAGTGGACAGGGATCCTATGGCTACACCTTC
clone size: -; D gene: TRBD1; J gene: TRBJ2-6; V gene: TRBV18; CDR3 protein: CASSRDRAGANVLTF; CDR3 DNA: TGTGCCAGCTCTCGCGACAGGGCCGGGGCCAACGTCCTGACTTTC
clone size: -; D gene: -; J gene: TRBJ2-5; V gene: TRBV7-8; CDR3 protein: CASSPNWETQYF; CDR3 DNA: TGTGCCAGCAGCCCGAACTGGGAGACCCAGTACTTC
clone size: -; D gene: -; J gene: TRBJ1-1; V gene: TRBV6-5; CDR3 protein: CASSPSDRKAFF; CDR3 DNA: TGTGCCAGCAGTCCCTCAGATCGAAAAGCTTTCTTT
clone size: -; D gene: TRBD2; J gene: TRBJ2-3; V gene: TRBV4-1; CDR3 protein: CASSQDPGSGADTQYF; CDR3 DNA: TGCGCCAGCAGCCAAGATCCTGGTAGCGGGGCAGATACGCAGTATTTT
clone size: medium-sized; D gene: TRBD2; J gene: TRBJ2-7; V gene: TRBV11-2; CDR3 protein: CASSLAGLGGGEQYF; CDR3 DNA: TGTGCCAGCAGCTTAGCGGGACTAGGGGGGGGCGAGCAGTACTTC
clone size: -; D gene: TRBD1; J gene: TRBJ2-1; V gene: TRBV18; CDR3 protein: CASSPPGQGIVEQFF; CDR3 DNA: TGTGCCAGCTCACCACCAGGACAGGGTATTGTTGAGCAGTTCTTC
clone size: -; D gene: -; J gene: TRBJ2-4; V gene: TRBV19; CDR3 protein: CASSMLAVAKNIQYF; CDR3 DNA: TGTGCCAGTAGTATGCTCGCAGTAGCCAAAAACATTCAGTACTTC
clone size: -; D gene: -; J gene: TRBJ2-5; V gene: TRBV9; CDR3 protein: CASSVVSGQETQYF; CDR3 DNA: TGTGCCAGCAGCGTAGTGTCAGGGCAAGAGACCCAGTACTTC
clone size: once; D gene: -; J gene: TRBJ2-7; V gene: TRBV28; CDR3 protein: CASRLRRVDYEQYF; CDR3 DNA: TGTGCCAGCCGCCTGAGGAGAGTCGACTACGAGCAGTACTTC
clone size: -; D gene: TRBD2; J gene: TRBJ2-1; V gene: TRBV7-6; CDR3 protein: CASSPTAQRGLSSYNEQFF; CDR3 DNA: TGTGCCAGCAGCCCGACGGCTCAGCGGGGGTTAAGCTCCTACAATGAGCAGTTCTTC
clone size: -; D gene: TRBD1; J gene: TRBJ1-4; V gene: TRBV11-2; CDR3 protein: CASSPGQGNEKLFF; CDR3 DNA: TGTGCCAGCAGCCCGGGACAGGGGAATGAAAAACTGTTTTTT
clone size: -; D gene: TRBD1; J gene: TRBJ1-1; V gene: TRBV9; CDR3 protein: CASSVDPGQGVNTEAFF; CDR3 DNA: TGTGCCAGCAGCGTAGATCCGGGACAGGGGGTTAACACTGAAGCTTTCTTT
clone size: -; D gene: -; J gene: TRBJ1-6; V gene: TRBV12-5; CDR3 protein: CASGLGGGTRSPLHF; CDR3 DNA: TGTGCTAGTGGTCTCGGGGGGGGGACCCGTTCACCCCTCCACTTT
clone size: -; D gene: -; J gene: TRBJ1-1; V gene: TRBV16; CDR3 protein: CASSIQIGAGEAFF; CDR3 DNA: TGTGCCAGCAGCATACAGATCGGGGCGGGGGAAGCTTTCTTT
clone size: -; D gene: TRBD1; J gene: TRBJ1-5; V gene: TRBV5-1; CDR3 protein: CASSLGPGQGFGQPQHF; CDR3 DNA: TGCGCCAGCAGCTTGGGACCGGGACAGGGATTCGGGCAGCCCCAGCATTTT
clone size: -; D gene: -; J gene: TRBJ1-3; V gene: TRBV30; CDR3 protein: CAWSVGGVGSGNTIYF; CDR3 DNA: TGTGCCTGGAGTGTAGGGGGAGTTGGCTCCGGAAACACCATATATTTT
clone size: once; D gene: TRBD1; J gene: TRBJ2-1; V gene: TRBV7-9; CDR3 protein: CASNTPKTGSLFSYNEQFF; CDR3 DNA: TGTGCCAGCAACACCCCAAAGACAGGGTCCCTTTTCTCCTACAATGAGCAGTTCTTC
clone size: -; D gene: -; J gene: TRBJ2-1; V gene: TRBV28; CDR3 protein: CASRELLGANEQFF; CDR3 DNA: TGTGCCAGCAGAGAGCTACTTGGGGCCAATGAGCAGTTCTTC
clone size: -; D gene: -; J gene: TRBJ1-1; V gene: TRBV5-1; CDR3 protein: CASSYLQGGSTEAFF; CDR3 DNA: TGCGCCAGCAGCTACCTCCAAGGGGGTAGCACTGAAGCTTTCTTT
clone size: -; D gene: TRBD2; J gene: TRBJ2-7; V gene: TRBV7-8; CDR3 protein: CASSPGLGNEQYF; CDR3 DNA: TGTGCCAGCAGCCCGGGACTAGGTAACGAGCAGTACTTC
clone size: -; D gene: -; J gene: TRBJ2-7; V gene: TRBV7-9; CDR3 protein: CASSDRGGSYEQYF; CDR3 DNA: TGTGCCAGCAGCGACAGGGGAGGGTCCTACGAGCAGTACTTC
clone size: few; D gene: -; J gene: TRBJ1-1; V gene: TRBV29-1; CDR3 protein: CSVAWAALNTEAFF; CDR3 DNA: TGCAGCGTTGCCTGGGCAGCTTTGAACACTGAAGCTTTCTTT
clone size: -; D gene: TRBD2; J gene: TRBJ2-2; V gene: TRBV7-3; CDR3 protein: CASSSEPGLAGTGELFF; CDR3 DNA: TGTGCCAGCAGCTCCGAGCCGGGACTAGCGGGGACCGGGGAGCTGTTTTTT
clone size: -; D gene: TRBD2; J gene: TRBJ2-3; V gene: TRBV5-1; CDR3 protein: CASSVAGGTDTQYF; CDR3 DNA: TGCGCCAGCAGCGTAGCGGGGGGCACAGATACGCAGTATTTT
clone size: -; D gene: TRBD2; J gene: TRBJ2-7; V gene: TRBV27; CDR3 protein: CAASGGNYEQYF; CDR3 DNA: TGTGCCGCCTCGGGGGGAAACTACGAGCAGTACTTC
clone size: -; D gene: -; J gene: TRBJ2-1; V gene: TRBV5-1; CDR3 protein: CASLSGVGHNEQFF; CDR3 DNA: TGCGCCAGCTTATCGGGAGTTGGGCACAATGAGCAGTTCTTC
clone size: -; D gene: TRBD2; J gene: TRBJ2-3; V gene: TRBV5-4; CDR3 protein: CASSRLAVEDTQYF; CDR3 DNA: TGTGCCAGCAGCCGACTAGCGGTGGAGGATACGCAGTATTTT
clone size: few; D gene: -; J gene: TRBJ1-1; V gene: TRBV30; CDR3 protein: CAWSVSRGGTEAFF; CDR3 DNA: TGTGCCTGGAGTGTATCGAGGGGGGGCACTGAAGCTTTCTTT
clone size: -; D gene: -; J gene: TRBJ2-7; V gene: TRBV14; CDR3 protein: CASSILYLEQYF; CDR3 DNA: TGTGCCAGCAGCATCCTTTATCTCGAGCAGTACTTC
clone size: -; D gene: TRBD2; J gene: TRBJ2-2; V gene: TRBV19; CDR3 protein: CASRWTSGYTGELFF; CDR3 DNA: TGTGCCAGTCGATGGACTAGCGGCTACACCGGGGAGCTGTTTTTT
clone size: -; D gene: -; J gene: TRBJ1-1; V gene: TRBV9; CDR3 protein: CASSEDRNTEAFF; CDR3 DNA: TGTGCCAGCAGCGAGGACAGGAACACTGAAGCTTTCTTT
clone size: -; D gene: TRBD1; J gene: TRBJ2-7; V gene: TRBV7-9; CDR3 protein: CASSRTGTGVYEQYF; CDR3 DNA: TGTGCCAGCAGCAGAACGGGGACAGGCGTCTACGAGCAGTACTTC
clone size: -; D gene: TRBD1; J gene: TRBJ1-5; V gene: TRBV19; CDR3 protein: CASSIKAGGLFQPQHF; CDR3 DNA: TGTGCCAGTAGTATAAAGGCAGGGGGCTTGTTTCAGCCCCAGCATTTT
clone size: -; D gene: -; J gene: TRBJ2-3; V gene: TRBV7-9; CDR3 protein: CASSYQGDTQYF; CDR3 DNA: TGTGCCAGCAGCTACCAGGGGGATACGCAGTATTTT
clone size: -; D gene: TRBD1; J gene: TRBJ1-3; V gene: TRBV28; CDR3 protein: CASIPGGPGNTIYF; CDR3 DNA: TGTGCCAGCATTCCAGGGGGTCCTGGAAACACCATATATTTT
clone size: once; D gene: -; J gene: TRBJ2-5; V gene: TRBV10-3; CDR3 protein: CAISDRVVTQYF; CDR3 DNA: TGTGCCATCAGTGACAGGGTGGTGACCCAGTACTTC
clone size: -; D gene: TRBD2; J gene: TRBJ2-5; V gene: TRBV15; CDR3 protein: CATSRTSGRQETQYF; CDR3 DNA: TGTGCCACCAGCAGAACTAGCGGGCGTCAAGAGACCCAGTACTTC
clone size: -; D gene: -; J gene: TRBJ1-4; V gene: TRBV5-5; CDR3 protein: CASSLIGGATNEKLFF; CDR3 DNA: TGTGCCAGCAGCTTAATAGGGGGGGCAACTAATGAAAAACTGTTTTTT
clone size: -; D gene: TRBD2; J gene: TRBJ2-7; V gene: TRBV6-1; CDR3 protein: CASSEGQRGGPRGHYEQYF; CDR3 DNA: TGTGCCAGCAGTGAGGGGCAGCGGGGGGGCCCCCGGGGCCACTACGAGCAGTACTTC
clone size: once; D gene: TRBD2; J gene: TRBJ2-3; V gene: TRBV11-1; CDR3 protein: CASSNNLAGGPNTDTQYF; CDR3 DNA: TGTGCCAGCAGCAATAATCTAGCGGGAGGGCCCAACACAGATACGCAGTATTTT
clone size: -; D gene: TRBD2; J gene: TRBJ2-6; V gene: TRBV15; CDR3 protein: CATSRTSGGAGANVLTF; CDR3 DNA: TGTGCCACCAGCAGAACTAGCGGGGGGGCTGGGGCCAACGTCCTGACTTTC
clone size: -; D gene: -; J gene: TRBJ2-2; V gene: TRBV4-1; CDR3 protein: CASSHDGSGRVGELFF; CDR3 DNA: TGCGCCAGCAGCCATGACGGGAGCGGTAGGGTCGGGGAGCTGTTTTTT
clone size: -; D gene: -; J gene: TRBJ1-6; V gene: TRBV27; CDR3 protein: CASSPGTPTRNSPLHF; CDR3 DNA: TGTGCCAGCAGTCCTGGGACACCGACTCGTAATTCACCCCTCCACTTT
clone size: -; D gene: -; J gene: TRBJ1-1; V gene: TRBV11-1; CDR3 protein: CASSLDTGNTEAFF; CDR3 DNA: TGTGCCAGCAGCTTAGACACAGGGAACACTGAAGCTTTCTTT